The clone carrying this TCR beta chain is a singleton in its sample. What it binds is unknown. The record originates from a study of tumor and adjacent non-tumor tissue in lung cancer. Overall study: Samples averaged around 4.2 million productive TCRbeta reads each. Study-wide results and caveats: Tumor tissue had significantly higher TCR diversity than normal lung.

Three rounds of nested PCR, following a modified ARM-PCR protocol, produced the TCRbeta library. One entry per CDR3 protein results from TCRdb running MiXCR on the multiplex PCR reads. The sample carries around 70,000 distinct CDR3 sequences, 55% to 75% recorded once. The CDR3 contains 14 residues. The germline V gene encodes CDR1 MGHRA and CDR2 YSYEKL. RNA was extracted from bulk tissue without any cell sorting. The chain uses TRBV4-1 and TRBJ2-1; D could derive from TRBD1 or TRBD2 (5 bases each). Sequenced: lung tumor tissue. The receptor comes from a man aged 50 or older with non-small cell lung cancer. The CDR3 coding sequence is TGCATCAGCAGACGGGACCGCGACTACAATGAGCAGTTCTTC. It translates to CISRRDRDYNEQFF.